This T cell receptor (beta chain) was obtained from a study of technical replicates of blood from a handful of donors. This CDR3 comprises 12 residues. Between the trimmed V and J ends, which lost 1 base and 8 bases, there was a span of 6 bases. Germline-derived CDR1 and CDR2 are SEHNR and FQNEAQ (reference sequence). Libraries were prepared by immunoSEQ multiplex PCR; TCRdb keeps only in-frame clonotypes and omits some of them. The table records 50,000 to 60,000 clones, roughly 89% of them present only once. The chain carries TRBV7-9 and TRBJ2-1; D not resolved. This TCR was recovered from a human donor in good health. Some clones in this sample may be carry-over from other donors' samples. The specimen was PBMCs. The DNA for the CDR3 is TGTGCCAGCAGCTTAGTGGGCGATGAGCAGTTCTTC. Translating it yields CASSLVGDEQFF.